This T cell receptor (beta chain) is from a study of blood T cell repertoires in COVID-19. About the study: The samples span acute and convalescent COVID-19 from the United States, Italy and Spain. Sources were T cells, B-cell-depleted T cells, or PBMCs; the material itself was cDNA or gDNA.

Under the authors' procedure: Reference gene primer amplification gave estimated nucleated cell counts. TCRdb's table, derived via immunoSEQ multiplex PCR, lists solely in-frame clones and lacks some. The DNA was the basis for D and trimming; V, J and clone size are from that table. Of over 100,000 clones listed, approximately 88% are singletons. V was trimmed by 8 bases and J by 0 bases, leaving 13 bases between them. CDR1 SNHLY and CDR2 FYNNEI come from the germline V gene. CDR3 length equals 15 residues. The receptor's source is an older woman with acute or convalescent COVID-19. Sequencing was done on a sample of peripheral blood. This sequence joins TRBV2 and TRBJ2-2; D possibly corresponds to TRBD2 (6 bases). The CDR3 here is CASARGITNTGELFF. The CDR3 DNA reads as TGTGCCAGCGCCCGGGGGATTACGAACACCGGGGAGCTGTTTTTT.